This TCR beta chain was sequenced during a study of T cells after yellow fever vaccination. Points from the study as a whole: Post-booster reappearance was seen for most primary-vaccination clones (just over 95% CD4, 85% to 90% CD8). Shared CD4/CD8 clonotypes were a small share, likely from convergent recombination. Abundant clonotypes from the bulk population could have been carried over as contaminants into FACS-sorted repertoires.

A universal primer site and UMIs were added as TCR cDNA was made by 5'RACE template switching. One entry per CDR3 protein results from TCRdb running MiXCR on the 5' RACE reads. The sample lists 200,000 to 250,000 distinct CDR3 sequences, roughly 3% occurring once. This clonotype was observed many times. What it binds is not known. The CDR3 is 13 amino acids. From germline, CDR1 is SGHTA and CDR2 FQGNSA. V lost 0 bases, J lost 6 bases, and 5 bases lay in between. The TCR comes from a man younger than 35 who received the YFV17D yellow fever vaccine. The chain joins TRBV7-2 to TRBJ2-2; D gene ambiguous. Sequenced here: CD4+ T cells sorted from PBMCs, sampled 10 days after the yellow fever booster vaccination. The CDR3 DNA is TGTGCCAGCAGCTTAGCAGGGTCCGGGGAGCTGTTTTTT. It specifies CASSLAGSGELFF.